This is a list of T cell receptor beta chains from one sample in a study of shared T cell receptors in the human thymus. TCRdb keeps only in-frame clones here, not all; method: immunoSEQ multiplex PCR. The repertoire holds under 850,000 clones, with approximately 90% as singletons. The same specimen was also included in a second study, on human thymus T cells.

Sequenced material: thymocytes. All receptors derive from a boy under three years old with a congenital heart defect. Each CDR3 is given with its conserved first and last residue. The order of the fields is J gene, clone size, V gene, D gene, CDR3 DNA, CDR3 protein. A D gene is named only where the DNA matches it firmly. The size of a clone is reported for some rows only, either as once, few or many, or as a class for expanded clones.

J: TRBJ2-1; size: few; V: TRBV5-6; D: TRBD2; DNA: TGTGCCAGCAGCATGGAGCCTAGCGGGAGGCCGAGCTCCTACAATGAGCAGTTCTTC; CDR3: CASSMEPSGRPSSYNEQFF
J: TRBJ1-3; size: .; V: TRBV19; D: TRBD1; DNA: TGTGCCAGTAGGGTTAGACAGGGCGTCTCTGGAAACACCATATATTTT; CDR3: CASRVRQGVSGNTIYF
J: TRBJ2-1; size: .; V: TRBV12-5; D: TRBD2; DNA: TGTGCTAGTGGTTTGGAGCGCCCCGTCTCGACCCCTAGCGGGAGGGCTCCTTTAAAGCAGTTCTTC; CDR3: CASGLERPVSTPSGRAPLKQFF
J: TRBJ1-5; size: few; V: TRBV6-5; D: TRBD1; DNA: TGTGCCAGCAGTTCGCCGGGACAGGGGCCCAATCAGCCCCAGCATTTT; CDR3: CASSSPGQGPNQPQHF
J: TRBJ1-2; size: .; V: TRBV29-1; D: TRBD1; DNA: TGCAGCGTTGAAGATTGGACAGGGAATAATGGCTACACCTTC; CDR3: CSVEDWTGNNGYTF
J: TRBJ1-1; size: .; V: TRBV6-5; D: TRBD1; DNA: TGTGCCAGCAGGGGGGACAGAGGGCTGGGTGAAGCTTTCTTT; CDR3: CASRGDRGLGEAFF
J: TRBJ2-7; size: .; V: TRBV6-1; D: .; DNA: TGTGCCAGCAGAGGGGGAGGGCCCTACGAGCAGTACTTC; CDR3: CASRGGGPYEQYF
J: TRBJ2-7; size: .; V: TRBV4-3; D: TRBD2; DNA: TGCGCCAGCAGCCAAACACGAGGGCTTTCGCGGGAGGGCCTCTACGAGCAGTACTTC; CDR3: CASSQTRGLSREGLYEQYF
J: TRBJ2-1; size: few; V: TRBV10-3; D: TRBD1; DNA: TGTGCCATCAGGGGGGCACAGGGGCCGTACAATGAGCAGTTCTTC; CDR3: CAIRGAQGPYNEQFF
J: TRBJ1-1; size: .; V: TRBV11-2; D: TRBD1; DNA: TGTGCCAGCAGTTCAAGCAGGGGGCAAACTGAAGCTTTCTTT; CDR3: CASSSSRGQTEAFF
J: TRBJ1-3; size: .; V: TRBV5-1; D: .; DNA: TGCGCCAGCAGCTCGCGTACCTTAAGCTCTGGAAACACCATATATTTT; CDR3: CASSSRTLSSGNTIYF
J: TRBJ2-5; size: .; V: TRBV19; D: TRBD1; DNA: TGTGCCAGTAGCCCAAGGGACAGTCAAGAGACCCAGTACTTC; CDR3: CASSPRDSQETQYF
J: TRBJ2-7; size: .; V: TRBV27; D: TRBD2; DNA: TGTGCCAGCAGCTCTACCGCTAGCGGGAGTTCCGTCGGCGAGCAGTACTTC; CDR3: CASSSTASGSSVGEQYF
J: TRBJ2-5; size: few; V: TRBV25-1; D: TRBD1; DNA: TGTGCCAGCAGTGATTACAGGGGTATAGAGACCCAGTACTTC; CDR3: CASSDYRGIETQYF
J: TRBJ1-1; size: once; V: TRBV11-2; D: TRBD1; DNA: TGTGCCAGCAGCGGCCGGGACAGGGTGAACACTGAAGCTTTCTTT; CDR3: CASSGRDRVNTEAFF
J: TRBJ2-7; size: .; V: TRBV5-1; D: .; DNA: TGCGCCAGCAGCTTGGTTGTTTCGGGAGTTAGTTTAGGGCAGTACTTC; CDR3: CASSLVVSGVSLGQYF
J: TRBJ2-7; size: .; V: TRBV7-6; D: TRBD2; DNA: TGTGCCAGCAGCTCCCCCGGGACTAGCGACTCCTACGAGCAGTACTTC; CDR3: CASSSPGTSDSYEQYF
J: TRBJ2-1; size: once; V: TRBV30; D: .; DNA: TGTGCCTGGAGTGTAGGGGAAACTGAGCAGTTCTTC; CDR3: CAWSVGETEQFF
J: TRBJ2-3; size: .; V: TRBV10-1; D: TRBD2; DNA: TGCGCCAGCAGTGATCCCTGGACTAGCGGGAGGGCAGATACGCAGTATTTT; CDR3: CASSDPWTSGRADTQYF
J: TRBJ2-5; size: .; V: TRBV9; D: .; DNA: TGTGCCAGCAGCGTGCGAAAGACCCAGTACTTC; CDR3: CASSVRKTQYF
J: TRBJ2-7; size: .; V: TRBV14; D: .; DNA: TGTGCCAGCAGCCAGGGGGGTAGTTGGCTCTACGAGCAGTACTTC; CDR3: CASSQGGSWLYEQYF
J: TRBJ2-7; size: .; V: TRBV7-6; D: .; DNA: TGTGCCTCCCTCAGGGGAGTAGGGGTGGGGGAGCAGTACTTC; CDR3: CASLRGVGVGEQYF
J: TRBJ1-2; size: once; V: TRBV11-2; D: .; DNA: TGTGCCAGCAGCTTAGATCCGGAGGGGTTGCGGACGTCCACCTTC; CDR3: CASSLDPEGLRTSTF
J: TRBJ2-4; size: once; V: TRBV25-1; D: .; DNA: TGTGCCAGCAGTGTGTTTTATTTAGCCAAAAACATTCAGTACTTC; CDR3: CASSVFYLAKNIQYF
J: TRBJ2-1; size: once; V: TRBV7-9; D: TRBD2; DNA: TGTGCCAGCAGCCCCGTGGCGGGAGCAGGCTACAATGAGCAGTTCTTC; CDR3: CASSPVAGAGYNEQFF
J: TRBJ2-2; size: .; V: TRBV7-3; D: TRBD2; DNA: TGTGCCAGCAGCCGCCCAACAGCAGAAGGAGCGGGAGAGTCGACCGGGGAGCTGTTTTTT; CDR3: CASSRPTAEGAGESTGELFF
J: TRBJ1-1; size: .; V: TRBV7-9; D: TRBD1; DNA: TGTGCCAGCAGCTTAGGTCGGAGGACAGGAGAGACTGAAGCTTTCTTT; CDR3: CASSLGRRTGETEAFF
J: TRBJ2-1; size: .; V: TRBV10-1; D: TRBD2; DNA: TGCGCCAGCAGTTGGCGCGGGAGTAGCTACAATGAGCAGTTCTTC; CDR3: CASSWRGSSYNEQFF
J: TRBJ2-7; size: .; V: TRBV27; D: .; DNA: TGTGCCAGCAGTTCCCCAAGGGCAGGGTCGGCCTACGAGCAGTACTTC; CDR3: CASSSPRAGSAYEQYF
J: TRBJ2-3; size: .; V: TRBV6-7; D: TRBD2; DNA: TGTGCCAGCAGTTACTCGAAAACTAGCGGGAACACAGATACGCAGTATTTT; CDR3: CASSYSKTSGNTDTQYF
J: TRBJ1-1; size: .; V: TRBV7-8; D: .; DNA: TGTGCCAGCAGCATACGGTTTCTGGACACTGAAGCTTTCTTT; CDR3: CASSIRFLDTEAFF
J: TRBJ2-3; size: .; V: TRBV27; D: .; DNA: TGTGCCAGCAGTTACGGCGGGGCCACAGATACGCAGTATTTT; CDR3: CASSYGGATDTQYF
J: TRBJ2-4; size: .; V: TRBV7-9; D: TRBD2; DNA: TGTGCCAGCAGCATTAGCGGGAGGCCGGGGAACATTCAGTACTTC; CDR3: CASSISGRPGNIQYF
J: TRBJ2-5; size: .; V: TRBV5-1; D: TRBD1; DNA: TGCGCCAGCAGCTCCAGACAGGGGAAGGGGCAAGAGACCCAGTACTTC; CDR3: CASSSRQGKGQETQYF
J: TRBJ2-6; size: .; V: TRBV9; D: .; DNA: TGTGCCAGCAGCAAACGGGAGCCCTCCGGGGCCAACGTCCTGACTTTC; CDR3: CASSKREPSGANVLTF
J: TRBJ2-1; size: .; V: TRBV5-1; D: TRBD2; DNA: TGCGCCAGCAGCTTTCCCGAGACTAGCGGGAGGGTCCGTGAGCAGTTCTTC; CDR3: CASSFPETSGRVREQFF
J: TRBJ2-1; size: few; V: TRBV6-1; D: TRBD1; DNA: TGTGCCAGCAGTGGGCTTTCGGGACAGGGGTACAATGAGCAGTTCTTC; CDR3: CASSGLSGQGYNEQFF
J: TRBJ2-7; size: .; V: TRBV4-1; D: TRBD1; DNA: TGCGCCAGCAGCCGTCCTCGGGACAGGGGAACAGGAGAGCAGTACTTC; CDR3: CASSRPRDRGTGEQYF
J: TRBJ2-7; size: .; V: TRBV14; D: .; DNA: TGTGCCAGCAGCCAAGAAAGCCCCACCGACAGGCAAAACTTCTCCTACGAGCAGTACTTC; CDR3: CASSQESPTDRQNFSYEQYF
J: TRBJ2-7; size: .; V: TRBV14; D: .; DNA: TGTGCCAGCAGCCAAGATGTGGGGCCACCTATACGCGAGCAGTACTTC; CDR3: CASSQDVGPPIREQYF
J: TRBJ2-3; size: .; V: TRBV19; D: .; DNA: TGTGCCAGTAGTATGGTGGGAGGATTCTCTCCCTATGGCGGCCAGTATTTT; CDR3: CASSMVGGFSPYGGQYF
J: TRBJ2-5; size: .; V: TRBV6-5; D: TRBD1; DNA: TGTGCCAGCAGTCCGACAGGGATAAAAGAGACCCAGTACTTC; CDR3: CASSPTGIKETQYF